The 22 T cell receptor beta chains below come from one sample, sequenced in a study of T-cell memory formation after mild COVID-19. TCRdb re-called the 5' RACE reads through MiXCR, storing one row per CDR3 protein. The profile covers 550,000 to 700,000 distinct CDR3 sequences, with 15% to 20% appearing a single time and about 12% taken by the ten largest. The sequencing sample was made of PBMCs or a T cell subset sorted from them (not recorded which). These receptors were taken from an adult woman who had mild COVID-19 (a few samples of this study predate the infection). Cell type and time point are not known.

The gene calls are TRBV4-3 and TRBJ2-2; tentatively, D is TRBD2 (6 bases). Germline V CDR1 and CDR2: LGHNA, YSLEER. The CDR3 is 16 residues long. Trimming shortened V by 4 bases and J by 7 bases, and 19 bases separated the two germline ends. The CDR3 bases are TGCGCCAGCAGCCCTGCCTGGGGACTGAGAGACGGGGAGCTGTTTTTT. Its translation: CASSPAWGLRDGELFF.

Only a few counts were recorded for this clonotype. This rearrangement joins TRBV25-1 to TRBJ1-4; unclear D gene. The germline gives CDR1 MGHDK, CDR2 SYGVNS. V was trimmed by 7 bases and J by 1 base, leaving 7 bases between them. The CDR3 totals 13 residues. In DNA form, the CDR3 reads TGTGCCAGCAATGGCAGAACTAATGAAAAACTGTTTTTT. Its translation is CASNGRTNEKLFF.

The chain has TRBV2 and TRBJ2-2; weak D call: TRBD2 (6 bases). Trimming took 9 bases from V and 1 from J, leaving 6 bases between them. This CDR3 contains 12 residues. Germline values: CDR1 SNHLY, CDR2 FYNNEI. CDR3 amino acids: CAREGNTGELFF. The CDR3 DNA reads TGTGCCAGGGAGGGGAACACCGGGGAGCTGTTTTTT.

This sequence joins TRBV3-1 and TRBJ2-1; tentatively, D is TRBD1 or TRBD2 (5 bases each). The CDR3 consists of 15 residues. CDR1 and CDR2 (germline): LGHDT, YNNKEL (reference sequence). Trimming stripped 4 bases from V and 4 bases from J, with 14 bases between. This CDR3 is CASSLGTILYNEQFF. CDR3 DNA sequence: TGTGCCAGCAGCCTAGGGACCATCTTGTACAATGAGCAGTTCTTC.

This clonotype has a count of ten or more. As DNA, the CDR3 is TGTGCCAGCAGCTTCGCGGGACTAGCTAGGAGGGGCTCCACAGATACGCAGTATTTT. Protein: CASSFAGLARRGSTDTQYF. The genes are TRBV7-2 and TRBJ2-3; 9 nucleotides line up with TRBD2. Germline V gene data show CDR1 as SGHTA and CDR2 as FQGNSA. The CDR3 is made up of 19 amino acids. V trimming: 3 bases; J trimming: 2 bases; junction bases outside the gene matches: 15. The variable domain in full, with the rest retrieved from reference TRBV7-2 and TRBJ2-3, is GAGVSQSPSNKVTEKGKDVELRCDPISGHTALYWYRQSLGQGLEFLIYFQGNSAPDKSGLPSDRFSAERTGGSVSTLTIQRTQQEDSAVYLCASSFAGLARRGSTDTQYFGPGTRLTVL.

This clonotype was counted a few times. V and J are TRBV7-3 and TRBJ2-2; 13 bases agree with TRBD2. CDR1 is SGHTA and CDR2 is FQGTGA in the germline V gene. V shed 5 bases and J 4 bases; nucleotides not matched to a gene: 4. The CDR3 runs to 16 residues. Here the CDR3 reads CASSIRTSGGTGELFF. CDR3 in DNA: TGTGCCAGCAGCATACGGACTAGCGGGGGCACCGGGGAGCTGTTTTTT. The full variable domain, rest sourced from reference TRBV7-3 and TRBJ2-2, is GAGVSQTPSNKVTEKGKYVELRCDPISGHTALYWYRQSLGQGPEFLIYFQGTGAADDSGLPNDRFFAVRPEGSVSTLKIQRTERGDSAVYLCASSIRTSGGTGELFFGEGSRLTVL.

CDR3 sequence (DNA): TGTGCCAGTGGTCCCCCTAGGCAGGGCTCCTACGAGCAGTACTTC. Protein product: CASGPPRQGSYEQYF. The rearrangement uses TRBV2 and TRBJ2-7, with TRBD1 as a possible D gene (5 bases). The CDR3 has 15 amino acids. V was pared by 9 bases and J by 0 bases, with 18 bases between. Germline V lookup: CDR1 SNHLY, CDR2 FYNNEI. Combining the CDR3 with reference TRBV2 and TRBJ2-7 gives the whole variable domain EPEVTQTPSHQVTQMGQEVILRCVPISNHLYFYWYRQILGQKVEFLVSFYNNEISEKSEIFDDQFSVERPDGSNFTLKIRSTKLEDSAMYFCASGPPRQGSYEQYFGPGTRLTVT.

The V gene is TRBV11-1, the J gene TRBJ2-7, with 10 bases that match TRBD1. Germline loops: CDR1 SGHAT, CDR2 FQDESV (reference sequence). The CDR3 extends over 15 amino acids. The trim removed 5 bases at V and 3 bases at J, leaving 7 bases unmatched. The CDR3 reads CASSNRDRGYYEQYF. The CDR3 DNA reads TGTGCCAGCAGCAACCGGGACAGGGGATACTACGAGCAGTACTTC.

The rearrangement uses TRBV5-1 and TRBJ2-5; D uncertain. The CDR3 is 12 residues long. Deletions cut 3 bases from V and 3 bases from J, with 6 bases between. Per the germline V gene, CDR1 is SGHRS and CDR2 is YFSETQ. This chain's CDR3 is CASSWKKETQYF. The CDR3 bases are TGCGCCAGCAGCTGGAAAAAAGAGACCCAGTACTTC.

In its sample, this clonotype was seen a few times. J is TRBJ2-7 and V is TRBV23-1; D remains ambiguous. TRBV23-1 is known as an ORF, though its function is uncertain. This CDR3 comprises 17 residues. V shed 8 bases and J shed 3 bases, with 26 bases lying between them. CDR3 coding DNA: TGCGCCAGCCAAAGACCCCCGGAGACCGACTTACTCTACGAGCAGTACTTC. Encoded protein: CASQRPPETDLLYEQYF.

As DNA, the CDR3 is TGCAGTGCTTGGGTAGGGAGGAAGGAGACCCAGTACTTC. Amino acid sequence: CSAWVGRKETQYF. The chain recombines TRBV20-1 with TRBJ2-5; tentatively, D is TRBD2 (6 bases). Per the germline V gene, CDR1 is DFQATT and CDR2 is SNEGSKA (reference sequence). The V end lost 5 bases, the J end lost 5 bases, and 15 bases lay between the germline ends. The CDR3 extends over 13 amino acids.

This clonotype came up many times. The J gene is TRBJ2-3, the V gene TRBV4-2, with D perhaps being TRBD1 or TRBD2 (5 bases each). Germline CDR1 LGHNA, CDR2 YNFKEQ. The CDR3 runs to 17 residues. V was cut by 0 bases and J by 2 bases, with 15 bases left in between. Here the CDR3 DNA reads TGTGCCAGCAGCCAAGATGGGACGAGAACTTTCACAGATACGCAGTATTTT. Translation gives CASSQDGTRTFTDTQYF.

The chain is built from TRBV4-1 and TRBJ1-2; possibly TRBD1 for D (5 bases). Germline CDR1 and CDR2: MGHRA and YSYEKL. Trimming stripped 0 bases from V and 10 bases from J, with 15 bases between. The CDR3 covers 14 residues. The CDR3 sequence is CASSQERQGGFYTF. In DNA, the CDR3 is TGCGCCAGCAGCCAAGAGAGGCAGGGTGGGTTCTACACCTTC.

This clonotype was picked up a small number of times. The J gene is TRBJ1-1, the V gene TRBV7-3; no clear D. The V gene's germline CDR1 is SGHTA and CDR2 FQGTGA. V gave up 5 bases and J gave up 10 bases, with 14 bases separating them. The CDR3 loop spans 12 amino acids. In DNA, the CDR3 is TGTGCCAGCAGCCCTACCGGTGGCTCAGCTTTCTTT. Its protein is CASSPTGGSAFF.

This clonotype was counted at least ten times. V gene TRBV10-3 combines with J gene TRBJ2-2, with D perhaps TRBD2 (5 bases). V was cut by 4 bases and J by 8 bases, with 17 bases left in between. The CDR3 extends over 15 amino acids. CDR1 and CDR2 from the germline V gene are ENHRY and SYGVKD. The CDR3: CAISGSPGSGGELFF. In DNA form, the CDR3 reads TGTGCCATCAGTGGCTCCCCGGGGAGCGGAGGGGAGCTGTTTTTT.

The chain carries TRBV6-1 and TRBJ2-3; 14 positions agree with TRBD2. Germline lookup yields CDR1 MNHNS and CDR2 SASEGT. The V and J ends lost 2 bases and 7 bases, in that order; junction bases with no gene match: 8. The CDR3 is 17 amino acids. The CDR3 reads CASSERGLAGAVYTQYF. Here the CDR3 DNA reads TGTGCCAGCAGTGAAAGGGGACTAGCGGGGGCCGTGTATACGCAGTATTTT.

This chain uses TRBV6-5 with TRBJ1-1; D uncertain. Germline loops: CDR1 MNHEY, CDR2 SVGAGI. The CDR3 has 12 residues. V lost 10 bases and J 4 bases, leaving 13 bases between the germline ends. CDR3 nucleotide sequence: TGTGCCACCTCCCGGGGAGGCACTGAAGCTTTCTTT. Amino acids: CATSRGGTEAFF.

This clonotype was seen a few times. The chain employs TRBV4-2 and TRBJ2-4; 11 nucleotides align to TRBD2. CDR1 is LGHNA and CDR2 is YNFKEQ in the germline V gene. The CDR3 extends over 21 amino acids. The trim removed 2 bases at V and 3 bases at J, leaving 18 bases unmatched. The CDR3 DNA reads TGTGCCAGCAGCCAAACCCAGGTGGGGGCTAGCGGGGGGACGAACAAAAACATTCAGTACTTC. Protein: CASSQTQVGASGGTNKNIQYF.

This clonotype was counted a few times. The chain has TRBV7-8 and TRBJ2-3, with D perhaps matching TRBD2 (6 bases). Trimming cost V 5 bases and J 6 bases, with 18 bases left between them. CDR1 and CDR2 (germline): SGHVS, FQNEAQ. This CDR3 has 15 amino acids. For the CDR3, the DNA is TGTGCCAGCAGCGACCCGGGGCGGGAATTGGATACGCAGTATTTT. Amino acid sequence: CASSDPGRELDTQYF.

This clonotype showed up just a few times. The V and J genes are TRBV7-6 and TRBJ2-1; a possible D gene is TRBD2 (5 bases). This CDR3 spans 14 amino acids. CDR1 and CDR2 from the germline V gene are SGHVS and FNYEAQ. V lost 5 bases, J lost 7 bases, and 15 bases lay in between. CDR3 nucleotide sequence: TGTGCCAGCAGCGTGAGCGGACGAGATAATGAGCAGTTCTTC. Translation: CASSVSGRDNEQFF.

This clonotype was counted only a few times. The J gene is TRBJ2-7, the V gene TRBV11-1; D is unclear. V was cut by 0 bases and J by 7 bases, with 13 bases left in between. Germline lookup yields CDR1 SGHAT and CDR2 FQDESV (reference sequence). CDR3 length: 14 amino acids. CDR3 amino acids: CASSLAEDIGEQYF. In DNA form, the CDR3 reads TGTGCCAGCAGCTTAGCTGAGGATATCGGGGAGCAGTACTTC.

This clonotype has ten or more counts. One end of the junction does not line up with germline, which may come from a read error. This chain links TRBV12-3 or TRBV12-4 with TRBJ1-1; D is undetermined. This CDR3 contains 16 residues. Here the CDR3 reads CASSFMSTLSNSEAFF. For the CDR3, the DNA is TGTGCCAGCAGTTTTATGTCGACGTTATCCAACAGTGAAGCTTTCTTT.